Described below is a single T cell receptor beta chain sequence and its context. J gave up 4 bases and V 5 bases, and 4 bases lay outside the gene matches. This CDR3 region has 14 residues. Germline assignment: CDR1 MNHEY and CDR2 SVGAGI. The cohort comprised adults aged roughly 18 to 90 years residing in under 25 US areas. Exposed study participants had met a COVID-19 case within 2 weeks before entry. The data were taken from a study of blood T cell repertoires in COVID-19. Across the whole study: Donors in the United States, Italy and Spain gave samples during acute or convalescent COVID-19.

Using immunoSEQ multiplex PCR, the repertoire was profiled, and TCRdb retains in-frame clones only, with some absent. The table records about 150,000 clones, about nine tenths of them present only once. The chain is built from TRBV6-5 and TRBJ1-4; TRBD1 matches at 7 bases. The specimen was PBMCs or T cells enriched from blood (not recorded which). This sequence was found in a woman in her forties who had been exposed to COVID-19. The CDR3 sequence is CASSPQGNNEKLFF. The DNA of the CDR3 is TGTGCCAGCAGTCCACAGGGGAATAATGAAAAACTGTTTTTT.